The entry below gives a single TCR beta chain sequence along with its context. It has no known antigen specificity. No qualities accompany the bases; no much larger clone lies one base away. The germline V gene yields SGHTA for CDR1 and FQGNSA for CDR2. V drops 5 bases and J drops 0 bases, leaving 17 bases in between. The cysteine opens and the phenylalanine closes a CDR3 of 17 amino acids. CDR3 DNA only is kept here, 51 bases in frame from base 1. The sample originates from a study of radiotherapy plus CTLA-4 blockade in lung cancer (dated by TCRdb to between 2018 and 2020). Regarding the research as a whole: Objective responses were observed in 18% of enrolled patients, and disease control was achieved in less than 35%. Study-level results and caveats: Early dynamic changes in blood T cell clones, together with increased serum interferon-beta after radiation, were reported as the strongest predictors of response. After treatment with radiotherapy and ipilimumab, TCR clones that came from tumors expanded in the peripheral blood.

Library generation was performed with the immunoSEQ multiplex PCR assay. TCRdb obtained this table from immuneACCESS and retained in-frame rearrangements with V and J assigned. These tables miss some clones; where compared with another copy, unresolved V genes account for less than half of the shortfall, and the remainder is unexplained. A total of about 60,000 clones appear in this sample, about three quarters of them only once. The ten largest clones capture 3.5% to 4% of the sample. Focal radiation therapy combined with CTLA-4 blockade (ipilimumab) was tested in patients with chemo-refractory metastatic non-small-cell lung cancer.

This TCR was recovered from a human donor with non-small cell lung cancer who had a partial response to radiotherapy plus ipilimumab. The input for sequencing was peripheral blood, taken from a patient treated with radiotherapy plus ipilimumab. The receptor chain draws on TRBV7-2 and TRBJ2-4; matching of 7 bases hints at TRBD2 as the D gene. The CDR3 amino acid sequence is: CASSPQRGGVAKNIQYF. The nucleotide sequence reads TGTGCCAGCAGCCCCCAACGAGGGGGGGTAGCCAAAAACATTCAGTACTTC. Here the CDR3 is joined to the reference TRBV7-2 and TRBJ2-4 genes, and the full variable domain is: GAGVSQSPSNKVTEKGKDVELRCDPISGHTALYWYRQSLGQGLEFLIYFQGNSAPDKSGLPSDRFSAERTGGSVSTLTIQRTQQEDSAVYLCASSPQRGGVAKNIQYFGAGTRLSVL.